These 18 T cell receptor beta chains share one sample of origin, sequenced in a study. TCRdb re-analysed the RT-PCR reads in MiXCR, keeping a single row per CDR3 protein. The repertoire holds about 700,000 distinct CDR3 sequences, with 12% to 15% as singletons. The specimen was memory CD4+ T cells from blood. Receptors were obtained from a female donor in good health, serving as a healthy control.

This clonotype was seen a few times. This rearrangement joins TRBV20-1 to TRBJ2-3; 8 bases line up with TRBD2. Trimming removed 5 bases from V and 2 bases from J; junction bases left unmatched: 9. CDR3 length equals 15 residues. The germline V gene encodes CDR1 DFQATT and CDR2 SNEGSKA (reference sequence). The CDR3 sequence: CSAPKYGGATDTQYF. CDR3 sequence (DNA): TGCAGTGCTCCAAAGTACGGGGGGGCCACAGATACGCAGTATTTT.

The rearrangement links TRBV9 to TRBJ2-1; D remains ambiguous. Germline V gives CDR1 SGDLS, CDR2 YYNGEE. The CDR3 extends over 13 amino acids. Trimming left V 2 bases short and J 9 bases short, with 12 bases between. This CDR3 reads CASSVSDRGEQFF. DNA of the CDR3: TGTGCCAGCAGCGTTTCCGATCGTGGTGAGCAGTTCTTC.

This chain connects TRBV12-3 or TRBV12-4 to TRBJ1-3; possible D gene TRBD1, 6 bases. The CDR3 is 15 residues long. The V end was cut by 5 bases, the J end by 0 bases, with 11 bases between. Here the CDR3 DNA reads TGTGCCAGCAGTCCCGGACAGTACTCTGGAAACACCATATATTTT. This gives the protein CASSPGQYSGNTIYF.

The chain is built from TRBV7-9 and TRBJ2-5; D is unclear. The ends were cut back, 3 bases at V and 7 bases at J, with 12 bases in the middle. The CDR3 covers 13 residues. Germline assignment: CDR1 SEHNR and CDR2 FQNEAQ (reference sequence). CDR3 nucleotide sequence: TGTGCCAGCAGCTTCCAACGACCGGGGACCCAGTACTTC. It encodes CASSFQRPGTQYF.

This clonotype occurred many times. The V gene is TRBV12-3 or TRBV12-4, the J gene TRBJ2-1; 7 positions agree with TRBD1. This CDR3 comprises 13 residues. The CDR3 loop is CASSRQGGSEQFF. The CDR3 DNA is TGTGCAAGCTCTCGACAGGGCGGCAGTGAGCAGTTCTTC.

This clonotype was counted at least ten times. DNA for the CDR3: TGTGCCAGCAGGCCGGAGACAGATACGCAGTATTTT. Its translation: CASRPETDTQYF. The J gene is TRBJ2-3, the V gene TRBV7-2; D unresolved. The CDR3 sequence is 12 residues long. In germline, CDR1 is SGHTA, CDR2 FQGNSA. V lost 6 bases and J lost 3, with 7 bases in between.

This clonotype has a handful of counts. The chain recombines TRBV15 with TRBJ2-7; the match to TRBD2 covers 10 bases. This CDR3 comprises 14 residues. The germline V gene has CDR1 LNHNV and CDR2 YYDKDF (reference sequence). The V segment lost 7 bases and the J segment 2 bases; nucleotides outside the gene matches: 5. This chain's CDR3 is CATKAGGTAYEQYF. CDR3 in DNA: TGTGCCACCAAAGCGGGAGGGACCGCCTACGAGCAGTACTTC.

Ten or more counts support this clonotype. This chain uses TRBV5-1 with TRBJ2-1; the match to TRBD2 covers 13 bases. The CDR3 is made up of 14 amino acids. Germline-derived CDR1 and CDR2 are SGHRS and YFSETQ. J lost 7 bases, V lost 4 bases, and 2 bases had no gene match. The CDR3 loop reads CASSRTSGSNEQFF. The DNA for the CDR3 is TGCGCCAGCAGCCGGACTAGCGGGAGTAATGAGCAGTTCTTC. Drawing the rest from reference TRBV5-1 and TRBJ2-1, the complete variable domain is KAGVTQTPRYLIKTRGQQVTLSCSPISGHRSVSWYQQTPGQGLQFLFEYFSETQRNKGNFPGRFSGRQFSNSRSEMNVSTLELGDSALYLCASSRTSGSNEQFFGPGTRLTVL.

This clonotype was counted between two and nine times. In nucleotides, the CDR3 is TGTGCCAGCAGCTTGGGGGAAGAAGGGACCCAGTACTTC. Protein: CASSLGEEGTQYF. This sequence joins TRBV7-3 and TRBJ2-5; D may match TRBD1 or TRBD2 (5 bases each). V gave up 3 bases and J gave up 7 bases, with 12 bases separating them. The germline gives CDR1 SGHTA, CDR2 FQGTGA. This CDR3 contains 13 residues.

The gene calls are TRBV12-3 or TRBV12-4 and TRBJ2-3, with 11 bases lining up with TRBD2. Losses at the gene ends were 3 bases for V and 8 bases for J; bases not matched to a gene: 4. The CDR3 covers 14 residues. CDR3 sequence reads: CASSLRLAGGTQYF. CDR3 in DNA: TGTGCCAGCAGTTTGCGGCTAGCGGGAGGTACGCAGTATTTT.

This clonotype has a count of ten or more. The J gene is TRBJ1-1, the V gene TRBV20-1, with 7 bases matching TRBD1. Trimming cost V 6 bases and J 2 bases; bases outside gene matches: 15. This CDR3 spans 16 amino acids. Per the germline V gene, CDR1 is DFQATT and CDR2 is SNEGSKA (reference sequence). CDR3 residues: CSANIPGTAFNTEAFF. CDR3 in DNA: TGCAGTGCCAACATACCGGGGACAGCCTTTAACACTGAAGCTTTCTTT.

Comment on this clonotype: This may be a read error, as it is one base from a much larger clone. The chain joins TRBV5-1 to TRBJ1-2; D perhaps matches TRBD1 (5 bases). The ends were cut back, 1 base at V and 8 bases at J, with 15 bases in the middle. The CDR3 totals 14 residues. CDR1 is SGHRS, CDR2 YFSETQ, per germline. In DNA, the CDR3 is TGCGCCAGCAGCTTGTCCCTAGGGGAAGACGGCTACACCTTC. Translation gives CASSLSLGEDGYTF. Full variable domain (rest looked up from reference TRBV5-1 and TRBJ1-2): KAGVTQTPRYLIKTRGQQVTLSCSPISGHRSVSWYQQTPGQGLQFLFEYFSETQRNKGNFPGRFSGRQFSNSRSEMNVSTLELGDSALYLCASSLSLGEDGYTFGSGTRLTVV.

This clonotype was found a few times. The J gene is TRBJ2-5, the V gene TRBV6-2 or TRBV6-3; 9 bases are a match to TRBD1. Trimming took 2 bases from V and 1 from J; bases not matched to a gene: 2. CDR1 and CDR2 (germline): MNHEY, SVGEGT. The CDR3 has 15 residues. For the CDR3, the DNA is TGTGCCAGCAGTTACGGGACAGGGCCCCAAGAGACCCAGTACTTC. Encoded protein: CASSYGTGPQETQYF.

In its sample, this clonotype was seen a few times. The gene calls are TRBV27 and TRBJ1-6; TRBD1 aligns across 10 bases. The ends lost 5 bases at V and 7 bases at J; junction bases unmatched: 8. This CDR3 spans 16 amino acids. Germline V lookup: CDR1 MNHEY, CDR2 SMNVEV (reference sequence). CDR3 sequence (DNA): TGTGCCAGCAGTGCCCGGGACAGGGGAAACAATTCACCCCTCCACTTT. The encoded protein is CASSARDRGNNSPLHF.

This clonotype was recorded at least ten times. Here the CDR3 reads CASSLAVGFSGANVLTF. The CDR3, as DNA: TGTGCCAGCAGCTTGGCCGTAGGTTTCTCTGGGGCCAACGTCCTGACTTTC. The chain links TRBV5-6 to TRBJ2-6, with unresolved D. Between the trimmed V and J ends, which lost 0 bases and 0 bases, there was a span of 10 bases. This CDR3 spans 17 amino acids. Germline V gene lookup returns CDR1 SGHDT and CDR2 YYEEEE.

This clonotype was seen a handful of times. The gene calls are TRBV24-1 and TRBJ2-1, with D possibly TRBD2 on 6 matching bases. V was trimmed by 3 bases and J by 7 bases, leaving 12 bases between them. Germline CDR1 reads KGHDR; CDR2 reads SFDVKD. There are 14 residues in the CDR3. The CDR3 loop reads CATSDPGLNNEQFF. CDR3 nucleotides: TGTGCCACCAGTGATCCGGGACTGAATAATGAGCAGTTCTTC.

This clonotype was counted a few times. The chain employs TRBV12-3 or TRBV12-4 and TRBJ2-2; TRBD1 aligns across 8 bases. V shed 5 bases and J 7 bases; nucleotides not matched to a gene: 12. The CDR3 has 16 residues. This chain's CDR3 is CASSPTAQGAGGELFF. The CDR3 DNA is TGTGCCAGCAGTCCCACGGCGCAGGGGGCTGGCGGGGAGCTGTTTTTT.

This clonotype has ten or more counts. V usage is TRBV12-3 or TRBV12-4 and J usage is TRBJ2-5; no clear D. This CDR3 region has 14 residues. Trimming cost V 1 base and J 4 bases, with 10 bases left between them. CDR3 loop: CASSLENNGETQYF. CDR3 DNA: TGTGCCAGCAGTTTAGAGAACAACGGAGAGACCCAGTACTTC.